The 24 T cell receptor beta chains listed next were all sequenced from one sample in a study of liver allograft versus peripheral blood T cells. Study-level background: Repertoires of T cell receptors in transplanted livers were compared with recipients' peripheral blood repertoires.

TCRdb recomputed calls from the reads with MiXCR, one row per CDR3 protein. Among thousands of distinct CDR3 sequences listed, over 15% were seen once. The receptors originated from a human patient who had a liver transplant. Some of the T cells may derive from the graft donor.

The genes are TRBV9 and TRBJ1-2, with D possibly being TRBD1 (5 bases). The CDR3 extends over 14 amino acids. The germline gives CDR1 SGDLS, CDR2 YYNGEE. V was pared by 3 bases and J by 4 bases, with 13 bases between. CDR3 DNA: TGTGCCAGCAGCGCCGGGGACGGAACCTATGGCTACACCTTC. It codes for CASSAGDGTYGYTF.

This chain connects TRBV20-1 to TRBJ1-5, with 7 nucleotides matching TRBD1. The CDR3 consists of 14 residues. V lost 6 bases and J lost 2; bases outside the gene matches: 7. Per germline, CDR1 DFQATT and CDR2 SNEGSKA (reference sequence). The CDR3 DNA is TGCAGTGCCGCCGACAGGGCTCGCAATCAGCCCCAGCATTTT. This translates into CSAADRARNQPQHF.

This clonotype was detected many times. V gene TRBV18 combines with J gene TRBJ2-1; D is ambiguous. Germline CDR1 KGHSH, CDR2 LQKENI. V gave up 3 bases and J gave up 10 bases, with 16 bases separating them. CDR3 length: 14 amino acids. CDR3 nucleotide sequence: TGTGCCAGCTCACCGGGGAAACATAGGACGGAGCAGTTCTTC. This translates into CASSPGKHRTEQFF.

This clonotype was seen only a few times. This chain connects TRBV6-2 or TRBV6-3 to TRBJ2-7; D is unresolved. Trimming removed 3 bases at V and 3 bases at J, with 9 bases between. Germline values: CDR1 MNHEY, CDR2 SVGEGT. The CDR3 is 13 amino acids. The CDR3 loop reads CASSYRRYYEQYF. The CDR3, as DNA: TGTGCCAGCAGTTATCGACGGTACTACGAGCAGTACTTC.

This clonotype has just a few counts. The V call is TRBV25-1, the J call TRBJ1-4; no firm D call. The CDR3 extends over 15 amino acids. Germline-derived CDR1 and CDR2 are MGHDK and SYGVNS. V gave up 3 bases and J gave up 6 bases, with 14 bases separating them. CDR3: CASSEMGRVDEKLFF. The DNA for the CDR3 is TGTGCCAGCAGTGAGATGGGTAGGGTGGATGAAAAACTGTTTTTT. The full variable domain, completed using reference TRBV25-1 and TRBJ1-4, is EADIYQTPRYLVIGTGKKITLECSQTMGHDKMYWYQQDPGMELHLIHYSYGVNSTEKGDLSSESTVSRIRTEHFPLTLESARPSHTSQYLCASSEMGRVDEKLFFGSGTQLSVL.

By proportion, this clonotype is medium-sized. This rearrangement joins TRBV10-3 to TRBJ2-7; D not certain. The V gene lost 4 bases and the J gene lost 6 bases, with 19 bases spanning the gap. This CDR3 contains 15 residues. CDR1 and CDR2 from the germline V gene are ENHRY and SYGVKD. CDR3 residues: CAISGNRQLPSEQYF. The CDR3 coding sequence is TGTGCCATCAGTGGTAATCGTCAGTTACCTAGCGAGCAGTACTTC.

By proportion, this clonotype is medium-sized. This rearrangement joins TRBV5-4 to TRBJ1-3; no firm D call. The CDR3 extends over 15 amino acids. V lost 5 bases and J lost 0, with 12 bases in between. Per germline, CDR1 SGHNT and CDR2 YYREEE (reference sequence). The CDR3 sequence: CASRTYGVSGNTIYF. The CDR3 coding sequence is TGTGCCAGCAGAACCTACGGGGTCTCTGGAAACACCATATATTTT.

This clonotype showed up just once. Since a far larger clone is one base different, this is likely a read error. The chain links TRBV6-5 to TRBJ1-2; unclear D gene. V was trimmed by 5 bases and J by 8 bases, leaving 18 bases between them. The CDR3 consists of 14 residues. Germline V gene lookup returns CDR1 MNHEY and CDR2 SVGAGI. CDR3 in DNA: TGTGCCAGCAGTGAATCGGCCGGAAAAGGGGGCTACACCTTC. Residues: CASSESAGKGGYTF.

This clonotype ranks as medium-sized. The J gene is TRBJ1-2, the V gene TRBV15; D unclear. CDR1 and CDR2 (germline): LNHNV, YYDKDF (reference sequence). Deletions cut 1 base from V and 4 bases from J, with 7 bases between. The CDR3 spans 13 residues. The CDR3 nucleotides are TGTGCCACCAGCAGAGGCCGGACCTATGGCTACACCTTC. It translates to CATSRGRTYGYTF.

This clonotype rates as medium-sized. The CDR3 here is CASSPPGRIYGYTF. The DNA for the CDR3 is TGTGCCAGCAGTCCTCCCGGACGAATCTATGGCTACACCTTC. The rearrangement links TRBV6-2 or TRBV6-3 to TRBJ1-2; the D is unclear. V was shortened by 5 bases and J by 4 bases, with 14 bases between the two germline ends. CDR3 length equals 14 residues. Germline V gene sequence: CDR1 MNHEY, CDR2 SVGEGT.

This clonotype was found a few times. The chain couples TRBV11-2 to TRBJ1-1; D is uncertain. The CDR3 is made up of 13 amino acids. Deletions cut 5 bases from V and 0 bases from J, with 7 bases between. CDR1 and CDR2 from the germline V gene are SGHAT and FQNNGV. CDR3 nucleotides: TGTGCCAGCAGCGCACAGCTGAACACTGAAGCTTTCTTT. This gives the protein CASSAQLNTEAFF.

This clonotype is judged medium-sized. The V call is TRBV6-2 or TRBV6-3, the J call TRBJ1-5; no definite D call. The V gene's germline CDR1 is MNHEY and CDR2 SVGEGT. The CDR3 is 15 amino acids. Trimming removed 7 bases from V and 4 bases from J, with 17 bases in between. This CDR3 reads CASTERRSGNQPQHF. As DNA, the CDR3 is TGTGCCAGCACCGAGAGACGGTCGGGAAATCAGCCCCAGCATTTT.

This clonotype was found once. This chain joins TRBV2 and TRBJ2-7; 8 bases map to TRBD1. The CDR3 length is 15 residues. V was clipped by 6 bases and J by 0 bases; unmatched bases: 7. In germline, CDR1 is SNHLY, CDR2 FYNNEI. The CDR3 nucleotides read TGTGCCAGCAGAAAATCCGGGACAGGCTCCTACGAGCAGTACTTC. Protein product: CASRKSGTGSYEQYF.

The CDR3: CASSQVLFEVEAFF. CDR3 DNA: TGTGCCAGCAGCCAAGTACTTTTTGAGGTTGAAGCTTTCTTT. The genes are TRBV3-1 and TRBJ1-1, with D hard to call. V was shortened by 1 base and J by 7 bases, with 13 bases between the two germline ends. Germline V gives CDR1 LGHDT, CDR2 YNNKEL (reference sequence). CDR3 length equals 14 residues. Complete variable domain (other parts from reference TRBV3-1 and TRBJ1-1): DTAVSQTPKYLVTQMGNDKSIKCEQNLGHDTMYWYKQDSKKFLKIMFSYNNKELIINETVPNRFSPKSPDKAHLNLHINSLELGDSAVYFCASSQVLFEVEAFFGQGTRLTVV.

This clonotype is termed medium-sized. J is TRBJ1-6 and V is TRBV18; D is undetermined. From germline, CDR1 is KGHSH and CDR2 LQKENI. V was pared by 2 bases and J by 10 bases, with 15 bases between. This CDR3 contains 15 residues. The chain's CDR3 is CASSPGVGRGSPLHF. CDR3 nucleotide sequence: TGTGCCAGCTCACCAGGTGTAGGGCGGGGATCACCCCTCCACTTT.

In this sample, this clonotype turned up a few times. The rearrangement joins TRBV25-1 to TRBJ2-7; D uncertain. This CDR3 is built from 14 residues. Per the germline V gene, CDR1 is MGHDK and CDR2 is SYGVNS. The V and J ends lost 5 bases and 3 bases respectively, with 14 bases between them. The CDR3 is CASSPRTHFYEQYF. In DNA, the CDR3 is TGTGCCAGCAGTCCACGGACGCATTTCTACGAGCAGTACTTC.

This clonotype is termed medium-sized. CDR3 bases: TGTGCCAGCAGCCGAGGGACAGGGAACAATCAGCCCCAGCATTTT. It is translated as CASSRGTGNNQPQHF. The chain has TRBV6-2 or TRBV6-3 and TRBJ1-5; 9 bases agree with TRBD1. The trim removed 6 bases at V and 3 bases at J, leaving 6 bases unmatched. Germline V CDR1 and CDR2: MNHEY, SVGEGT. The CDR3 length is 15 residues.

This clonotype was observed many times. The chain combines TRBV3-1 with TRBJ1-6; maybe TRBD1 (6 bases). Trimming took 0 bases from V and 10 from J, leaving 10 bases between them. This CDR3 comprises 14 residues. CDR1 and CDR2 from the germline V gene are LGHDT and YNNKEL (reference sequence). The CDR3, as DNA: TGTGCCAGCAGCCAAGATCAGGGGAACTCACCCCTCCACTTT. Translating it yields CASSQDQGNSPLHF.

This clonotype was seen a few times. The chain has TRBV7-2 and TRBJ2-7; D gene uncertain. Looked up from germline, CDR1 is SGHTA and CDR2 is FQGNSA. The CDR3 has 14 amino acids. Deletions cut 5 bases from V and 7 bases from J, with 18 bases between. The CDR3 region is CASSPGVRLGEQYF. CDR3 in DNA: TGTGCCAGCAGCCCGGGCGTGAGGTTGGGGGAGCAGTACTTC.

By sample fraction, this clonotype is medium-sized (0.01 to 0.1%). The chain uses TRBV28 and TRBJ1-2, with a possible D match to TRBD1 (5 bases). Germline CDR1 and CDR2: MDHEN and SYDVKM. V gave up 3 bases and J gave up 5 bases, with 13 bases separating them. CDR3 length equals 14 residues. CDR3 coding DNA: TGTGCCAGCAGTTTGGGGACGGGAACTTATGGCTACACCTTC. Protein sequence: CASSLGTGTYGYTF.

Comments on this clonotype: Given a much more abundant clone one base away, this may be a read error. The genes are TRBV7-2 and TRBJ1-1; D is unresolved. The CDR3 extends over 13 amino acids. V gave up 10 bases and J gave up 6 bases, with 18 bases separating them. Looked up from germline, CDR1 is SGHTA and CDR2 is FQGNSA. Here the CDR3 reads CAIQRSGYAEAFF. The CDR3 DNA reads TGTGCCATCCAACGCTCCGGGTACGCTGAAGCTTTCTTT.

As concerns this clonotype: Given a much more abundant clone one base away, this may be a read error. The chain combines TRBV18 with TRBJ2-7, with no clear D. V lost 5 bases, J lost 3 bases, and 11 bases lay in between. The CDR3 sequence is 13 residues long. The germline V gene has CDR1 KGHSH and CDR2 LQKENI. The CDR3, as DNA: TGTGCCAGCTCATCCGGACCCCACTACGAGCAGTACTTC. Amino acids: CASSSGPHYEQYF.

This clonotype ranks as medium-sized. V is TRBV7-2 and J is TRBJ1-2, with D possibly being TRBD1 (5 bases). Germline V lookup: CDR1 SGHTA, CDR2 FQGNSA. The CDR3 is made up of 13 amino acids. The V end lost 5 bases, the J end lost 4 bases, and 11 bases lay between the germline ends. DNA for the CDR3: TGTGCCAGCAGCCCCGACAGTGCCTATGGCTACACCTTC. It specifies CASSPDSAYGYTF. Supplemented by reference TRBV7-2 and TRBJ1-2, the full variable domain reads GAGVSQSPSNKVTEKGKDVELRCDPISGHTALYWYRQSLGQGLEFLIYFQGNSAPDKSGLPSDRFSAERTGGSVSTLTIQRTQQEDSAVYLCASSPDSAYGYTFGSGTRLTVV.

This chain connects TRBV9 to TRBJ2-7; D is unresolved. V lost 2 bases to trimming and J lost 6 bases, with 15 bases between them. Germline CDR1 SGDLS, CDR2 YYNGEE. CDR3 length: 14 residues. As DNA, the CDR3 is TGTGCCAGCAGCGTCGGAACCCATGGAAGCGAGCAGTACTTC. The encoded protein is CASSVGTHGSEQYF.